This entry features one TCR beta chain sequence. This sample was taken from a study of shared clonotypes between healthy human individuals. The CDR3 has 12 residues. The ends were cut back, 0 bases at V and 12 bases at J, with 13 bases in the middle. CDR1 is SGHNT and CDR2 is YYREEE in the germline V gene (reference sequence). The naive CD8 population came from CD45RO-negative cells selected for CCR7, without terminally differentiated effector memory CD45RA+ cells. Sequenced by immunoSEQ multiplex PCR; TCRdb stores in-frame clones only, minus some. Here the sample spans more than 2 million clones, around 95% being singletons.

Sequenced input: naive CD8+ T cells from PBMCs. The chain recombines TRBV5-4 with TRBJ2-7, with D perhaps TRBD2 (5 bases). The TCR originated in a man aged 18 to 30 in good health. Some clones in this sample may be carry-over from other donors' samples. This chain's CDR3 is CASSLEEEDMYF. For the CDR3, the DNA is TGTGCCAGCAGCTTGGAGGAGGAGGATATGTACTTC.